This is a list of T cell receptor beta chains from one sample in a study of response to subunit inactivated influenza vaccine. TCRdb fed the RT-PCR reads into MiXCR, producing one record per CDR3 protein. The table lists about 500,000 distinct CDR3 sequences, approximately 15% of them singletons. Source: CD4+ T cells sorted from PBMCs, taken less than 30 months after vaccination. The receptors derive from a man between 45 and 75 years old who received an inactivated influenza vaccine. The CDR3 runs from the conserved cysteine through the conserved F or W. D genes are given only for firm matches. Not all rows give a size; the values are once, few, many and, for expanded clones, a class.

-	TRBV24-1	TRBJ2-2	few	TGTGCCACCAGTGATACCGGACTGCTAAACACCGGGGAGCTGTTTTTT	CATSDTGLLNTGELFF
-	TRBV6-1	TRBJ2-7	-	TGTGCCATCGAGTCTCCCTACGAGCAGTACTTC	CAIESPYEQYF
-	TRBV30	TRBJ1-2	-	TGTGCCTGGAGTCAAGGGTCTAACTATGGCTACACCTTC	CAWSQGSNYGYTF
-	TRBV7-8	TRBJ1-1	-	TGTGCCGTCCCTCGGTCTTTCTTT	CAVPRSFF
-	TRBV11-2	TRBJ2-7	-	TGTGCCAGCAGCGTCCCGCAAGGCTACGAGCAGTACTTC	CASSVPQGYEQYF
-	TRBV15	TRBJ1-1	many	TGTGCCACCAGCAGAGATCACCTTAAAGCTTTCTTT	CATSRDHLKAFF
TRBD2	TRBV29-1	TRBJ2-1	-	TGCAGCGTTGGCGTAGCGGGGGGTGTGTATGAGCAGTTCTTC	CSVGVAGGVYEQFF
TRBD2	TRBV20-1	TRBJ2-1	few	TGCAGTGCTAGAGTTCGTAGCGGGGGGACCTACAATGAGCAGTTCTTC	CSARVRSGGTYNEQFF
-	TRBV11-2	TRBJ2-2	-	-	CASSLEGSWTGELFFF
TRBD1	TRBV5-5	TRBJ1-6	-	TGTGCCAGCAGCCAGGGACAGGATGGTTCACCCCTCCACTTT	CASSQGQDGSPLHF
-	TRBV2	TRBJ1-6	few	TGTGCCAGCAGTGCGTGGGAGTCACCCCTCCACTTT	CASSAWESPLHF
-	TRBV29-1	TRBJ2-5	-	TGCAGCGTCGCTGCCCAAGAGACCCAGTACTTC	CSVAAQETQYF
-	TRBV24-1	TRBJ2-5	-	TGTGCCACCAGTGACCCGGACGGTCAAGAGACCCAGTACTTC	CATSDPDGQETQYF
-	TRBV7-2	TRBJ2-1	large	TGTGCCAGCAGCTTACAGGGGGGCATGGATGAGCAGTTCTTC	CASSLQGGMDEQFF
TRBD2	TRBV7-8	TRBJ2-7	-	TGTGCCATGGGCCCTGGACTAGCGGATTCCTACGAGCAGTACTTC	CAMGPGLADSYEQYF
TRBD1	TRBV7-3	TRBJ2-1	few	TGTGCCAGCAGCTTAACCTCGGGACAGTCCAATGAGCAGTTCTTC	CASSLTSGQSNEQFF
TRBD1	TRBV9	TRBJ2-2	-	TGTGCCAGCAGCGTAACCCCGGGACAGCACACCGGGGAGCTGTTTTTT	CASSVTPGQHTGELFF
TRBD1	TRBV19	TRBJ2-5	few	TGTGCCAGTAGTATGACTACTGGACAGGGAACGAAGACCCAGTACTTC	CASSMTTGQGTKTQYF
-	TRBV18	TRBJ2-7	few	TGTGCCAGCTCACTGAAAAGCGGGCCGGGGGCCTCCTACGAGCAGTACTTC	CASSLKSGPGASYEQYF
-	TRBV4-3	TRBJ2-7	many	TGCGCCAGCAGCCAGGAGGGGCAGTACTCCTACGAGCAGTACTTC	CASSQEGQYSYEQYF
TRBD1	TRBV12-3/TRBV12-4	TRBJ1-2	-	TGTGCCAGCAGTAGGGACAGGGCCTTGGGCTACACCTTC	CASSRDRALGYTF
TRBD1	TRBV18	TRBJ1-1	few	TGTGCCAGCTCACCCGTCGGACAGGGCACTGAAGCTTTCTTT	CASSPVGQGTEAFF
-	TRBV3-1	TRBJ2-1	-	TGTGCCAGCAGCCCACTAGGCGGCCGGCAGTTCTTC	CASSPLGGRQFF
TRBD2	TRBV28	TRBJ2-2	few	TGTGCCAGCAGCCATGAGGGTGGGACTAGCCACACCGGGGAGCTGTTTTTT	CASSHEGGTSHTGELFF
-	TRBV10-3	TRBJ1-1	-	TGTGCCAGCGCCCCAGGTAAGGGCACTGAAGCTTTCTTT	CASAPGKGTEAFF
-	TRBV12-3/TRBV12-4	TRBJ1-4	-	TGTGCAAGCAGTTCGGGGACACGGCTTCTGTCAACTAATGAAAAACTGTTTTTT	CASSSGTRLLSTNEKLFF
-	TRBV5-1	TRBJ2-3	-	TGCGCCAGCAGCAGGTTCGGCACAGATACGCAGTATTTT	CASSRFGTDTQYF
-	TRBV20-1	TRBJ1-2	-	TGCAGTGCTGGGGGATCAGTGGAAGGTGGCTACACCTTC	CSAGGSVEGGYTF
TRBD1	TRBV24-1	TRBJ2-7	few	TGTGCCACCAGTGATCCAGGACAGGGGAGTGCGGACGAGCAGTACTTC	CATSDPGQGSADEQYF
-	TRBV21-1	TRBJ1-2	few	TGTGCCAGCAGCCTACAGGACAGGGGCGACGGCTATGGCTACACCTTC	CASSLQDRGDGYGYTF
TRBD2	TRBV4-1	TRBJ2-1	few	TGCGCCAGCAGCCAAGAACAATATAGGGCTAGCGGGGGAAGAAGTAATGAGCAGTTCTTC	CASSQEQYRASGGRSNEQFF
-	TRBV20-1	TRBJ2-3	-	TGCAGTGCTAGAGAGACGGGTTATAGCACAGATACGCAGTATTTT	CSARETGYSTDTQYF
-	TRBV29-1	TRBJ2-7	-	TGCAGCGTCGCAAATCCCCTCGAGCAGTACTTC	CSVANPLEQYF
-	TRBV7-2	TRBJ1-2	many	TGTGCCAGCAGCTTATTTGTTAGGGACGGCTACACCTTC	CASSLFVRDGYTF
-	TRBV20-1	TRBJ2-2	few	TGCAGTGCCAAGAGGAATACCGGGGAGCTGTTTTTT	CSAKRNTGELFF
TRBD1	TRBV6-5	TRBJ2-1	few	TGTGCCAGCAAGTTTATCCGGGACAGGGTAAACAATGAGCAGTTCTTC	CASKFIRDRVNNEQFF
-	TRBV5-4	TRBJ2-5	-	TGTGCCAGCACCCGAGAGGGAGGCCGAGAGACCCAGTACTTC	CASTREGGRETQYF
TRBD2	TRBV4-2	TRBJ2-3	-	TGTGCCAGCAGCCAAGTGGTAGCGGGTGGGACAGATACGCAGTATTTT	CASSQVVAGGTDTQYF
TRBD2	TRBV3-1	TRBJ2-1	few	TGTGCCAGCAGCCAAGCTCCTAGCGGGGGGGCCAGTGAGCAGTTCTTC	CASSQAPSGGASEQFF
TRBD2	TRBV24-1	TRBJ2-3	many	TGTGCCACCAGTGAGGTGACTAGCGGGAGTGTCGGGGCTACGCAGTATTTT	CATSEVTSGSVGATQYF
TRBD1	TRBV7-2	TRBJ2-5	few	TGTGCCAGCAGCTTTGGGACAGGGACGTGGGAGACCCAGTACTTC	CASSFGTGTWETQYF
TRBD1	TRBV5-4	TRBJ2-2	-	TGTGCCAGCAGCTTTCTGGACAGGGGGATGCGAACGAACACCGGGGAGCTGTTTTTT	CASSFLDRGMRTNTGELFF
TRBD2	TRBV11-2	TRBJ2-5	-	TGTGCCAGCAGCTCGAGACTAGCGGGGGGTGGAGAGACCCAGTACTTC	CASSSRLAGGGETQYF
-	TRBV5-1	TRBJ2-1	many	TGCGCCAGCAGCTTTCCTAACGTGGGGAATGAGCAGTTCTTC	CASSFPNVGNEQFF
-	TRBV7-8	TRBJ2-7	-	TGTGCCAGCAGCAGCCAACGGGGGACGACGAGCTCCTACGAGCAGTACTTC	CASSSQRGTTSSYEQYF
-	TRBV20-1	TRBJ1-2	-	TGCAGTGCTAGAGTTGCCGTCCCCGGCGGCTATGGCTACACCTTC	CSARVAVPGGYGYTF
-	TRBV5-1	TRBJ2-2	-	TGCGCCAGCAGCTCGATTCTGGCTGGGGGCGGGGAGCTGTTTTTT	CASSSILAGGGELFF
-	TRBV12-3/TRBV12-4	TRBJ1-1	-	TGTGCCAGCAGTTTCTCGGGTAAGGGGACTGAAGCTTTCTTT	CASSFSGKGTEAFF
TRBD2	TRBV7-2	TRBJ2-3	-	TGTGCCAGCAGCTCCCATCGGACTAGCGGGAGGCCAGATACGCAGTATTTT	CASSSHRTSGRPDTQYF
-	TRBV7-8	TRBJ1-2	-	TGTGCCAGCAGCCCTAGCCTACATGGCTACACCTTC	CASSPSLHGYTF
TRBD1	TRBV6-5	TRBJ1-5	once	TGTGCCAGCAGTCACCGGGACAGGGACCAGCCCCAGCATTTT	CASSHRDRDQPQHF
-	TRBV2	TRBJ2-1	few	TGTGCCAGCAGCTTAGTTGACATTTACAATGAGCAGTTCTTC	CASSLVDIYNEQFF
-	TRBV5-5	TRBJ1-3	-	TGTGCCAGTCGGGGGGGCTCGGGTGGAAACACCATATATTTT	CASRGGSGGNTIYF
-	TRBV7-8	TRBJ2-5	-	TGTGCCAGCAGCTTACCTAGGGGCGGGGAGACCCAGTACTTC	CASSLPRGGETQYF
-	TRBV20-1	TRBJ2-7	few	TGCAGTGCTATCAACCCGCAAAACTACGAGCAGTACTTC	CSAINPQNYEQYF
-	TRBV4-3	TRBJ2-7	-	TGCGCCAGCAGCCAAACCGACACCACCTACGAGCAGTACTTC	CASSQTDTTYEQYF
-	TRBV5-1	TRBJ2-1	-	TGCGCCAGCAGCTTGGCCGACGGAGAGAACGATGAGCAGTTCTTC	CASSLADGENDEQFF
-	TRBV10-3	TRBJ1-1	many	TGTGCCATCACCTCCCGGCAGGGGAACACTGAAGCTTTCTTT	CAITSRQGNTEAFF
TRBD1	TRBV5-1	TRBJ2-5	many	TGCGCCAGCAGCGGAACAGGGGATCAAGAGACCCAGTACTTC	CASSGTGDQETQYF
-	TRBV4-2	TRBJ2-2	-	TGTGCCAGCAGCCAATTCGGGGAGCTGTTTTTT	CASSQFGELFF